These 21 T cell receptor beta chains came from one sample sequenced in a study of blood T cell repertoires in COVID-19. This table comes from immunoSEQ multiplex PCR, and its TCRdb copy is limited to in-frame clones, with some not included. The table lists 180,000 or so clones, 80% to 90% of them singletons. Sequenced: peripheral blood. The source of these receptors is a man aged 55 to 70 with acute or convalescent COVID-19.

V and J are TRBV9 and TRBJ1-2; possibly TRBD1 for D (5 bases). This CDR3 spans 14 amino acids. Trimming left V 4 bases short and J 0 bases short, with 10 bases between. Germline CDR1 SGDLS, CDR2 YYNGEE. CDR3 DNA sequence: TGTGCCAGCAGCCAGGGTGGGTCTAACTATGGCTACACCTTC. Residues: CASSQGGSNYGYTF.

The rearrangement links TRBV6-1 to TRBJ1-1; no firm D call. V was shortened by 3 bases and J by 11 bases, with 13 bases between the two germline ends. The length of the CDR3 is 12 residues. Germline CDR1 reads MNHNS; CDR2 reads SASEGT. The CDR3 nucleotides are TGTGCCAGCAGTGAGTGGGAGACCAAGGCTTTCTTT. Residues: CASSEWETKAFF.

V is TRBV21-1 and J is TRBJ1-5; TRBD1, as called in the table, went unchecked against the DNA. TRBV21-1 is labeled a pseudogene. The CDR3 spans 18 residues. CDR3 nucleotides: TGTGCCAGCAGCATCTTGGACAGGGGAGTACGGAGTAATCAGCCCCAGCATTTT. It specifies CASSILDRGVRSNQPQHF.

Only one count was recorded for this clone. Because the CDR3 is missing its conserved closing phenylalanine or tryptophan, this is likely a read error. The limits of the CDR3 on the DNA are not certain, so only TCRdb's listed CDR3 is given. The V and J genes are TRBV18 and TRBJ1-2; the table's D gene call, TRBD1, was not cross checked with the DNA. The CDR3 length is 13 residues, termini included. Germline CDR1 reads KGHSH; CDR2 reads LQKENI. CDR3 loop: CASSQSTGTGTQV.

This clone was counted only a few times. The gene calls are TRBV29-1 and TRBJ1-1; D unclear. This CDR3 contains 12 residues. V was shortened by 3 bases and J by 6 bases, with 11 bases between the two germline ends. Germline CDR1 is SQVTM and CDR2 is ANQGSEA. In DNA, the CDR3 is TGCAGCGTTGAGGCCTTCTCGTCTGAAGCTTTCTTT. Amino acid sequence: CSVEAFSSEAFF.

CDR3 bases: TGTGCCAGCAGTTGGGGACAGGGGGGTGAAAAACTGTTTTTT. Protein: CASSWGQGGEKLFF. The chain couples TRBV6-6 to TRBJ1-4, with 11 bases that match TRBD1. From germline, CDR1 is MNHNY and CDR2 SVGAGI (reference sequence). With 4 bases clipped from V and 7 bases from J, the junction kept 2 bases outside the gene matches. The CDR3 is 14 amino acids.

This chain joins TRBV5-1 and TRBJ2-5; 14 bases fit TRBD2. The CDR3 runs 19 residues. Germline V gene sequence: CDR1 SGHRS, CDR2 YFSETQ. V was pared by 0 bases and J by 5 bases, with 12 bases of the junction left unmatched. CDR3 nucleotides: TGCGCCAGCAGCTTGGTCCGGGGACTAGCGGGAGATGTGGCTGAGACCCAGTACTTC. Its translation is CASSLVRGLAGDVAETQYF.

The chain joins TRBV28 to TRBJ2-5; 11 bases are a match to TRBD1. Trimming cost V 5 bases and J 5 bases; bases outside gene matches: 7. The CDR3 contains 15 residues. Germline CDR1 MDHEN, CDR2 SYDVKM. The CDR3 loop is CASSGDRGGWETQYF. The CDR3 DNA reads as TGTGCCAGCAGTGGGGACAGGGGGGGTTGGGAGACCCAGTACTTC.

This chain uses TRBV7-2 with TRBJ1-5; a possible D gene is TRBD1 (6 bases). The CDR3 totals 11 residues. The germline V gene has CDR1 SGHTA and CDR2 FQGNSA. Trimming removed 6 bases at V and 11 bases at J, with 11 bases between. The CDR3 is CASSWGQAQHF. The CDR3 DNA reads TGTGCCAGCAGTTGGGGACAAGCCCAGCATTTT.

DNA for the CDR3: TGTGCCAGCAGCCTGACAGGGAAGAAAGGCTACACCTTC. Protein sequence: CASSLTGKKGYTF. The gene calls are TRBV3-1 (or the pseudogene TRBV3-2) and TRBJ1-2; 7 bases match TRBD1. V shed 4 bases, J shed 8 bases, and the junction held 7 bases outside the gene matches. CDR3 length: 13 residues. Germline lookup yields CDR1 LGHDT and CDR2 YNNKEL (reference sequence).

In this sample, this clone turned up once. The chain has TRBV20-1 and TRBJ1-2; D ambiguous. This CDR3 has 11 amino acids. The germline V gene has CDR1 DFQATT and CDR2 SNEGSKA (reference sequence). The CDR3 bases are TGCAGCGTCAGAGACTACTATGGCTACACCTTC. Protein sequence: CSVRDYYGYTF.

The chain uses TRBV6-5 and TRBJ1-1; TRBD1 is a possible D gene (5 bases). V was clipped by 6 bases and J by 5 bases, with 16 bases between them. CDR3 length: 14 residues. CDR1 MNHEY and CDR2 SVGAGI come from the germline V gene. The DNA of the CDR3 is TGTGCCAGCAGGACCCCCGGGGGGATGACTGAAGCTTTCTTT. It codes for CASRTPGGMTEAFF.

This clone was counted once. The gene calls are TRBV5-1 and TRBJ2-7; 8 bases map to TRBD1. Germline V gene data show CDR1 as SGHRS and CDR2 as YFSETQ. The CDR3 consists of 14 residues. V shed 0 bases, J shed 2 bases, and the junction held 1 base outside the gene matches. The CDR3 spells CASSLGTGPYEQYF. CDR3 sequence (DNA): TGCGCCAGCAGCTTGGGGACAGGGCCCTACGAGCAGTACTTC.

CDR3 loop: CASSMDRYYEQYF. For the CDR3, the DNA is TGTGCCAGCAGCATGGACAGGTACTACGAGCAGTACTTC. The chain uses TRBV3-1 (or the pseudogene TRBV3-2) and TRBJ2-7; TRBD1 matches 7 bases. This CDR3 contains 13 residues. CDR1 and CDR2 from the germline V gene are LGHDT and YNNKEL (reference sequence). Losses at the gene ends were 5 bases for V and 3 bases for J; bases not matched to a gene: 4.

Details on this clone: The same CDR3 also results from other DNA sequences found in this sample. This rearrangement joins TRBV7-2 to TRBJ2-2; D possibly corresponds to TRBD2 (6 bases). This CDR3 is built from 14 residues. V gave up 5 bases and J gave up 4 bases, with 11 bases separating them. Germline CDR1 is SGHTA and CDR2 is FQGNSA. The chain's CDR3 is CASSLVGGTGELFF. As DNA, the CDR3 is TGTGCCAGCAGCCTAGTCGGGGGCACCGGGGAGCTGTTTTTT.

This clone showed up just once. The V gene is TRBV6-5, the J gene TRBJ2-5, with 8 bases matching TRBD1. CDR1 is MNHEY and CDR2 is SVGAGI in the germline V gene. V lost 4 bases and J lost 5; bases outside the gene matches: 6. The CDR3 length is 14 residues. CDR3 sequence: CASSFRTGRETQYF. The CDR3 nucleotides are TGTGCCAGCAGTTTCCGGACAGGGAGGGAGACCCAGTACTTC.

The chain recombines TRBV7-3 with TRBJ2-7; 11 bases fit TRBD1. CDR3 size: 15 residues. Per the germline V gene, CDR1 is SGHTA and CDR2 is FQGTGA. V shed 3 bases and J 6 bases; nucleotides not matched to a gene: 7. CDR3 protein: CASSLGTGGLGEQYF. CDR3 in DNA: TGTGCCAGCAGCTTGGGGACAGGGGGGCTCGGCGAGCAGTACTTC. The variable domain in full, with the rest retrieved from reference TRBV7-3 and TRBJ2-7, is GAGVSQTPSNKVTEKGKYVELRCDPISGHTALYWYRQSLGQGPEFLIYFQGTGAADDSGLPNDRFFAVRPEGSVSTLKIQRTERGDSAVYLCASSLGTGGLGEQYFGPGTRLTVT.

This chain connects TRBV4-1 to TRBJ1-2; TRBD1 matches at 8 bases. Germline trimming cut 0 bases from V and 6 bases from J; bases unmatched to any gene: 12. The CDR3 contains 17 residues. CDR1 is MGHRA, CDR2 YSYEKL, per germline. The CDR3 reads CASSQDPSRTGTDGYTF. The CDR3 nucleotides are TGCGCCAGCAGCCAAGATCCGTCCCGGACAGGGACTGATGGCTACACCTTC.

The chain is built from TRBV11-2 and TRBJ1-4, with D tentatively TRBD1 (5 bases). The CDR3 runs to 15 residues. Germline V gene lookup returns CDR1 SGHAT and CDR2 FQNNGV. The V end lost 1 base, the J end lost 11 bases, and 17 bases lay between the germline ends. This CDR3 reads CASSLVSDRHVKLFF. The CDR3 nucleotides are TGTGCCAGCAGCTTAGTGAGTGACAGACACGTGAAACTGTTTTTT.

The rearrangement joins TRBV2 to TRBJ1-5; D not resolved. V was cut by 5 bases and J by 0 bases, with 5 bases left in between. This CDR3 spans 13 amino acids. CDR1 is SNHLY, CDR2 FYNNEI, per germline. CDR3 amino acids: CASSSYSNQPQHF. The CDR3 nucleotides are TGTGCCAGCAGTTCGTATAGCAATCAGCCCCAGCATTTT.

The chain carries TRBV27 and TRBJ1-1; D might be TRBD1 (5 bases). Per germline, CDR1 MNHEY and CDR2 SMNVEV (reference sequence). V was pared by 1 base and J by 4 bases, with 13 bases between. The CDR3 runs to 15 residues. This CDR3 reads CASSLWGRAGTEAFF. The CDR3 DNA reads as TGTGCCAGCAGTTTATGGGGCCGAGCGGGCACTGAAGCTTTCTTT.